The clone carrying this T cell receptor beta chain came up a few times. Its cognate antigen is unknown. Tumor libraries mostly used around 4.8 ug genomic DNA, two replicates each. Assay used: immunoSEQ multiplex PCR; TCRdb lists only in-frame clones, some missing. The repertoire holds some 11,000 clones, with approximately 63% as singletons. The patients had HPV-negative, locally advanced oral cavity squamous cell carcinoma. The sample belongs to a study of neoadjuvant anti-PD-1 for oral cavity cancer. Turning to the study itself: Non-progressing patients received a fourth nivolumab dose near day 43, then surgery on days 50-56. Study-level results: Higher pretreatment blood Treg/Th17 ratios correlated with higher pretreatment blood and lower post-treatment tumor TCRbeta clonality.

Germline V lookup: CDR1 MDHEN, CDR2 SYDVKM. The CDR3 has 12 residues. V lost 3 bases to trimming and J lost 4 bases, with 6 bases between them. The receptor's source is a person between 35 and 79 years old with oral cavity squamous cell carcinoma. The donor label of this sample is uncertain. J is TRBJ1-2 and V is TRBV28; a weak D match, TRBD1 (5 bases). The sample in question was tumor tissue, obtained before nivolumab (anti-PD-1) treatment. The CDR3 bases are TGTGCCAGCAGTTTCCAGGGCTATGGCTACACCTTC. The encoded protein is CASSFQGYGYTF.